Following are 14 T cell receptor beta chains from one sample sequenced in a study of cytomegalovirus exposure and HLA in healthy donors. It was with 60 Vbeta and 13 Jbeta primers that the PCR ran. TCRdb keeps only in-frame clones here, not all; method: immunoSEQ multiplex PCR. The sample carries about 120,000 clones, about 80% recorded once. Material: PBMCs. The receptor set was obtained from a man aged 30 to 39 in good health and CMV-seropositive.

About this clone: The sample has other DNA sequences that encode this CDR3 too. J is TRBJ1-4 and V is TRBV5-1; possible D gene TRBD1, 5 bases. Trimming cost V 5 bases and J 0 bases, with 8 bases left between them. The CDR3 loop spans 14 amino acids. CDR1 and CDR2 from the germline V gene are SGHRS and YFSETQ. CDR3 DNA: TGCGCCAGCAGTCAGACAGCAACTAATGAAAAACTGTTTTTT. This codes for CASSQTATNEKLFF.

This clone occurred a few times. The chain uses TRBV19 and TRBJ2-7, with 8 bases lining up with TRBD2. This CDR3 has 15 amino acids. Germline CDR1 reads LNHDA; CDR2 reads SQIVND (reference sequence). V lost 6 bases, J lost 3 bases, and 10 bases stayed unmatched. The DNA of the CDR3 is TGTGCCAGTAGCGGAGCGGGAGATGCGCGCTACGAGCAGTACTTC. The encoded protein is CASSGAGDARYEQYF.

The gene calls are TRBV11-3 and TRBJ1-2; D is undetermined. Between the trimmed V and J ends, which lost 4 bases and 4 bases, there was a span of 10 bases. The CDR3 is made up of 13 amino acids. In germline, CDR1 is SGHNT, CDR2 YENEEA. CDR3 sequence: CASSSRHSYGYTF. Written as DNA, the CDR3 is TGTGCCAGCAGCTCCAGACACAGCTATGGCTACACCTTC.

V is TRBV2 and J is TRBJ2-1; 15 positions agree with TRBD2. V dropped 10 bases and J dropped 0; count of bases not matched to a gene: 10. Per the germline V gene, CDR1 is SNHLY and CDR2 is FYNNEI. The CDR3 has 18 residues. CDR3 protein: CATLTGTSGRLSYNEQFF. The CDR3 nucleotides read TGTGCCACCCTTACCGGGACTAGCGGGAGGCTCTCCTACAATGAGCAGTTCTTC.

This clone was seen a handful of times. The chain combines TRBV10-3 with TRBJ1-4; a possible D gene is TRBD1 (6 bases). CDR3 size: 15 residues. The V gene's germline CDR1 is ENHRY and CDR2 SYGVKD. The V gene lost 4 bases and the J gene lost 6 bases, with 15 bases spanning the gap. CDR3 sequence (DNA): TGTGCCATCAGTGCACACAGGGTGACGGATGAAAAACTGTTTTTT. This encodes CAISAHRVTDEKLFF.

V gene TRBV6-5 combines with J gene TRBJ2-3; 9 nucleotides line up with TRBD2. CDR3 length equals 15 residues. Germline V gene sequence: CDR1 MNHEY, CDR2 SVGAGI. J gave up 2 bases and V 5 bases, and 5 bases lay outside the gene matches. The CDR3: CASSQSGGTTDTQYF. In DNA, the CDR3 is TGTGCCAGCAGTCAAAGCGGGGGGACCACAGATACGCAGTATTTT.

The J gene is TRBJ2-5, the V gene TRBV5-1; no clear D gene. Per germline, CDR1 SGHRS and CDR2 YFSETQ. The V and J ends lost 3 bases and 5 bases respectively, with 11 bases between them. The CDR3 runs 13 residues. CDR3 in DNA: TGCGCCAGCAGCTACGGTAGCCCCGAGACCCAGTACTTC. As protein: CASSYGSPETQYF.

This clone showed up just once. The chain has TRBV7-2 and TRBJ2-6; TRBD1 is a possible D gene (5 bases). The CDR3 runs 14 residues. Germline V CDR1 and CDR2: SGHTA, FQGNSA. V lost 3 bases to trimming and J lost 4 bases, with 7 bases between them. The CDR3 bases are TGTGCCAGCAGCTTGCGGACAGGGGCCAACGTCCTGACTTTC. It is translated as CASSLRTGANVLTF.

This chain links TRBV4-3 with TRBJ2-2; D remains unclear. Germline V gene sequence: CDR1 LGHNA, CDR2 YSLEER. This CDR3 is built from 16 residues. The ends were cut back, 0 bases at V and 3 bases at J, with 11 bases in the middle. The CDR3 sequence: CASSQDRKRDTGELFF. The CDR3 DNA is TGCGCCAGCAGCCAAGATCGGAAGCGAGACACCGGGGAGCTGTTTTTT.

V is TRBV29-1 and J is TRBJ2-2, with TRBD1 matching 9 bases. Germline lookup yields CDR1 SQVTM and CDR2 ANQGSEA. This CDR3 is built from 14 residues. Trimming cost V 7 bases and J 6 bases; bases outside gene matches: 9. The CDR3 loop reads CSASRDRVAGELFF. In DNA, the CDR3 is TGCAGCGCTAGCCGGGACAGGGTTGCCGGGGAGCTGTTTTTT.

The genes are TRBV4-3 and TRBJ2-1; 14 bases match TRBD2. The CDR3 is made up of 17 amino acids. After removal of 4 bases from V and 4 bases from J, the junction contained 6 bases not matched to a gene. CDR1 and CDR2 (germline): LGHNA, YSLEER. CDR3 in DNA: TGCGCCAGCAGCCGGGGGACTAGCGGGAGTTCGTACAATGAGCAGTTCTTC. It is translated as CASSRGTSGSSYNEQFF.

V is TRBV7-3 and J is TRBJ2-1, with TRBD2 matching over 7 bases. Germline loops: CDR1 SGHTA, CDR2 FQGTGA. Trimming cost V 5 bases and J 4 bases; bases outside gene matches: 8. This CDR3 has 15 amino acids. CDR3 amino acids: CASSRSGLEYNEQFF. In DNA, the CDR3 is TGTGCCAGCAGCCGTAGCGGGTTGGAATACAATGAGCAGTTCTTC.

This chain links TRBV9 with TRBJ2-2; D is possibly TRBD2 (6 bases). Germline CDR1 is SGDLS and CDR2 is YYNGEE. Trimming took off 0 bases at V and 4 bases at J, with 10 bases between the two ends. The length of the CDR3 is 15 residues. CDR3 residues: CASSVGGGTTGELFF. In DNA, the CDR3 is TGTGCCAGCAGCGTAGGAGGAGGGACCACCGGGGAGCTGTTTTTT.

The rearrangement uses TRBV9 and TRBJ1-4; D ambiguous. Per germline, CDR1 SGDLS and CDR2 YYNGEE. V lost 2 bases, J lost 10 bases, and 12 bases lay in between. CDR3 length: 13 amino acids. The CDR3 nucleotides are TGTGCCAGCAGCGTTTCCTTCCGGGGAAAACTGTTTTTT. Protein: CASSVSFRGKLFF. Combining the CDR3 with reference TRBV9 and TRBJ1-4 gives the whole variable domain DSGVTQTPKHLITATGQRVTLRCSPRSGDLSVYWYQQSLDQGLQFLIQYYNGEERAKGNILERFSAQQFPDLHSELNLSSLELGDSALYFCASSVSFRGKLFFGSGTQLSVL.